This T cell receptor (beta chain) was identified in a study of shared clonotypes between healthy human individuals. Study as a whole: Three plates each covered CD4 naive and memory; CD8 naive two, CD8 memory one.

CD8 cells regarded as naive lacked CD45RO, were positively chosen for CCR7, and omitted terminally differentiated effector memory CD45RA+ cells. V dropped 0 bases and J dropped 2 bases, with 14 bases sitting between them. The germline gives CDR1 LGHNA, CDR2 YSLEER. CDR3 length equals 17 residues. Measured with immunoSEQ multiplex PCR; TCRdb has only the in-frame clones, and not every one. This sample has 700,000 to 950,000 clones; 96% occur once, and the top ten carry around 0.21%. Details on this clone: What it binds is not known.

Study outcomes and limitations: A limitation of the genetic and exposure-history diversity represented arose from few donors. Clonotype sharing across a few donors was observed for 5% to 6.5% of naive CD4 clonotypes.

The sequence was collected from a young man in good health. Sequencing used naive CD8+ T cells sorted from blood. The chain carries TRBV4-3 and TRBJ2-1, with D perhaps matching TRBD1 (5 bases). The CDR3 region is CASSQDRVREPYNEQFF. The CDR3 bases are TGCGCCAGCAGCCAAGATAGGGTCAGGGAACCCTACAATGAGCAGTTCTTC.